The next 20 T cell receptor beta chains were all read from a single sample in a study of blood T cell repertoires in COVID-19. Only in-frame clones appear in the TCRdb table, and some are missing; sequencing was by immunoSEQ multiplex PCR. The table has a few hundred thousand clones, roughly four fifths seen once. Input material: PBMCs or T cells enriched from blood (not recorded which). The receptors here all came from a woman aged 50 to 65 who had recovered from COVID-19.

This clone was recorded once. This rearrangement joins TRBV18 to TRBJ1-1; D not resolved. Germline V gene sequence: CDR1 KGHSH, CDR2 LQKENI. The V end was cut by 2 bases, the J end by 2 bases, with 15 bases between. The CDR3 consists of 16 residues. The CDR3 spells CASSPFRGSLNTEAFF. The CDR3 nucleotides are TGTGCCAGCTCACCATTTCGGGGTAGTTTAAACACTGAAGCTTTCTTT.

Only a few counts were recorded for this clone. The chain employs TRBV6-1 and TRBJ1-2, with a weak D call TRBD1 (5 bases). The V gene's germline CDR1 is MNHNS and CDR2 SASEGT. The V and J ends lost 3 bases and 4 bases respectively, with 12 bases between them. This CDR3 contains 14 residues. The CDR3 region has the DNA TGTGCCAGCAGTGAGTTGAGACAGAGCTATGGCTACACCTTC. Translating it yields CASSELRQSYGYTF.

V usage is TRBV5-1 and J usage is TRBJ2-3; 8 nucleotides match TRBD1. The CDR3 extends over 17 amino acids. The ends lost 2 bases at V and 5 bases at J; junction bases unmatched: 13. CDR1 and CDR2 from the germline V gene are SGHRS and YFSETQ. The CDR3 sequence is CASSFQTGVVGGDTQYF. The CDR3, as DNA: TGCGCCAGCAGCTTCCAGACAGGGGTTGTTGGAGGAGATACGCAGTATTTT.

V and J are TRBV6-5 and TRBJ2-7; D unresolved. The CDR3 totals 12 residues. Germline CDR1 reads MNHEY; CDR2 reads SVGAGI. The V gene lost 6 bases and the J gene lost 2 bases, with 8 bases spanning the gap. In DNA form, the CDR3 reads TGTGCCAGCAGCCACTCTCCCTACGAGCAGTACTTC. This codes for CASSHSPYEQYF.

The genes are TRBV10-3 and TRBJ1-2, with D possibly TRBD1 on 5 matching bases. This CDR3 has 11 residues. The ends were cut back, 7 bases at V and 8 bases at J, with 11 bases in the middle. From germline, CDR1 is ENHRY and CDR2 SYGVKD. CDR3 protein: CAITTGAGYTF. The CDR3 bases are TGTGCCATCACCACAGGTGCCGGCTACACCTTC.

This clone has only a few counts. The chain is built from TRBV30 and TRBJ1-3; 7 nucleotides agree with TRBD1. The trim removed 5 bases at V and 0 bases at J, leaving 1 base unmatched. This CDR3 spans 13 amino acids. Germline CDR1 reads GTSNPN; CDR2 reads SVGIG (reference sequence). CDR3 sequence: CAWDRASGNTIYF. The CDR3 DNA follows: TGTGCCTGGGACAGGGCCTCTGGAAACACCATATATTTT.

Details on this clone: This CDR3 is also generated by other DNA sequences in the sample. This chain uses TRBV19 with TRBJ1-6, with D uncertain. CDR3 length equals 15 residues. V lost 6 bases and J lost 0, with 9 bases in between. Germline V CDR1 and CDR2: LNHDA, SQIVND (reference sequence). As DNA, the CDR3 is TGTGCCAGTAGGGCGGGAAGCTCCTATAATTCACCCCTCCACTTT. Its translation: CASRAGSSYNSPLHF.

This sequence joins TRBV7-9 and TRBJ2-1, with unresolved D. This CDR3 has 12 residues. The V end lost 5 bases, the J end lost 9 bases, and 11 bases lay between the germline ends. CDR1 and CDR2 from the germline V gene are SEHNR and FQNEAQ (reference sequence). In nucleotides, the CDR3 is TGTGCCAGCAGCGGCGGCGATGGTGAGCAGTTCTTC. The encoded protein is CASSGGDGEQFF.

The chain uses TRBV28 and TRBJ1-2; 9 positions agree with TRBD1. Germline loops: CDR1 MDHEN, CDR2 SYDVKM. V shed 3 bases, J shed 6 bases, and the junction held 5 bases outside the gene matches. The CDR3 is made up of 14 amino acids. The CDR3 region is CASSFLTGGNGYTF. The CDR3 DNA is TGTGCCAGCAGTTTCCTTACAGGGGGCAATGGCTACACCTTC.

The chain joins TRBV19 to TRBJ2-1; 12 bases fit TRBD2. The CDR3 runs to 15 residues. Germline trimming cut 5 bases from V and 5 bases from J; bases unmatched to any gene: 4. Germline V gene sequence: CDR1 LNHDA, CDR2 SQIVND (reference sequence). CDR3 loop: CASSPRLAGDNEQFF. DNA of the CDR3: TGTGCCAGTAGTCCCCGACTAGCGGGGGACAATGAGCAGTTCTTC.

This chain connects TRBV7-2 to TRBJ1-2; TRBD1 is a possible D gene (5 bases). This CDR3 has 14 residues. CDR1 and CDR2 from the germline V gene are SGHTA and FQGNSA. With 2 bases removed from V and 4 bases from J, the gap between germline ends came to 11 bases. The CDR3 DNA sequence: TGTGCCAGCAGCTTAAGGGGCAGAGGCTATGGCTACACCTTC. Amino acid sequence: CASSLRGRGYGYTF.

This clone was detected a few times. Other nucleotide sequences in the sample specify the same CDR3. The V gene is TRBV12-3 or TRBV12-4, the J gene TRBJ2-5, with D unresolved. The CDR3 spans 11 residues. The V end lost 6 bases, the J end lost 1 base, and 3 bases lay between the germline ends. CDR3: CASSLQETQYF. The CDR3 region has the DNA TGTGCCAGCAGCCTCCAAGAGACCCAGTACTTC.

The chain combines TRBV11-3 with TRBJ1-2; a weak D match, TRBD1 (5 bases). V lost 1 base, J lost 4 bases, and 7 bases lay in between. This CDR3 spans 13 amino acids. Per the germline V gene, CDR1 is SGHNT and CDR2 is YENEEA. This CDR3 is CASSLGQGYGYTF. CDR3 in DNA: TGTGCCAGCAGCTTAGGGCAGGGCTATGGCTACACCTTC.

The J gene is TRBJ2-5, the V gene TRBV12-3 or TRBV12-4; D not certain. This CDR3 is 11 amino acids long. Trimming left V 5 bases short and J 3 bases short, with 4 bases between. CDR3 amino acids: CASSIKETQYF. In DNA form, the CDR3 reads TGTGCCAGCAGTATAAAAGAGACCCAGTACTTC.

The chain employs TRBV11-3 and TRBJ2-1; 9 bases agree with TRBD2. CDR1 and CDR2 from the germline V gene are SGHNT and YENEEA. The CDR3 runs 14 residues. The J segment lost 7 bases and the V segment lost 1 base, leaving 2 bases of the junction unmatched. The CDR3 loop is CASSLGRGGNEQFF. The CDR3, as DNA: TGTGCCAGCAGCTTAGGGCGGGGGGGTAATGAGCAGTTCTTC.

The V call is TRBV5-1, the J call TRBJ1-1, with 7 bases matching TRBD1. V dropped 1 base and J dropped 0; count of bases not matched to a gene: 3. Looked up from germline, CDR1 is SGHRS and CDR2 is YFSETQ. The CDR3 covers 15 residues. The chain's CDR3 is CASSLMGQLNTEAFF. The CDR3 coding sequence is TGCGCCAGCAGCTTGATGGGACAGCTGAACACTGAAGCTTTCTTT.

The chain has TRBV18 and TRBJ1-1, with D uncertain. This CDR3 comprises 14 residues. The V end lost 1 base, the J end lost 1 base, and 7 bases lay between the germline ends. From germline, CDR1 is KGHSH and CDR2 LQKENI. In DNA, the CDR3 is TGTGCCAGCTCACCACAAGAGGGGAACACTGAAGCTTTCTTT. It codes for CASSPQEGNTEAFF.

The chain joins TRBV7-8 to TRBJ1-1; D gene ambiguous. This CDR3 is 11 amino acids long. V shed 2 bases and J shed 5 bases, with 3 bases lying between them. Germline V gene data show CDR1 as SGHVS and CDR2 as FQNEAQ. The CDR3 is CASSLTTEAFF. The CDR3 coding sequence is TGTGCCAGCAGCTTAACTACTGAAGCTTTCTTT.

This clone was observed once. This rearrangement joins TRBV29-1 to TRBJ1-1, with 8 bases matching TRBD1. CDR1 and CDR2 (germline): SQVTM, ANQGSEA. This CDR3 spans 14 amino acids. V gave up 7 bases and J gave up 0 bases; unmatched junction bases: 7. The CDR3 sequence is CSGLRQGLNTEAFF. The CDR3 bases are TGCAGCGGCCTGAGACAGGGGCTGAACACTGAAGCTTTCTTT.

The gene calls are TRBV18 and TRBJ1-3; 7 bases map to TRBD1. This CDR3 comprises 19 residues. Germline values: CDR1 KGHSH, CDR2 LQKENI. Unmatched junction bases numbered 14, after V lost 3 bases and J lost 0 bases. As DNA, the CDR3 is TGTGCCAGCTCACCTATTACCGGGACAGCAACCCCCTCTGGAAACACCATATATTTT. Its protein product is CASSPITGTATPSGNTIYF. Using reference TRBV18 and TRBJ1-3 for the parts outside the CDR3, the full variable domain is NAGVMQNPRHLVRRRGQEARLRCSPMKGHSHVYWYRQLPEEGLKFMVYLQKENIIDESGMPKERFSAEFPKEGPSILRIQQVVRGDSAAYFCASSPITGTATPSGNTIYFGEGSWLTVV.